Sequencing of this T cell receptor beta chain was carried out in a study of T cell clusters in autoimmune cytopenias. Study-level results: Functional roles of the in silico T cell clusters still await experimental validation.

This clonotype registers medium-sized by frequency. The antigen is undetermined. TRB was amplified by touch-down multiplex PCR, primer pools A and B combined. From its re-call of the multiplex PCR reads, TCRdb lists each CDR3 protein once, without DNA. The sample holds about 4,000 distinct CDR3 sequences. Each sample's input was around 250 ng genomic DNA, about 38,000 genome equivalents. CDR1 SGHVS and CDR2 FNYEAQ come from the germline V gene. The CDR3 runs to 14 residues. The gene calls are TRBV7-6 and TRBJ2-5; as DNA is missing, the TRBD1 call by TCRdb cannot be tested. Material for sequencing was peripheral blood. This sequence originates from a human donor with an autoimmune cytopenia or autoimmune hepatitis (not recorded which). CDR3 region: CASSLVGAQETQYF. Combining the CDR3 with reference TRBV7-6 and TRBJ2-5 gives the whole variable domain GAGVSQSPRYKVTKRGQDVALRCDPISGHVSLYWYRQALGQGPEFLTYFNYEAQQDKSGLPNDRFSAERPEGSISTLTIQRTEQRDSAMYRCASSLVGAQETQYFGPGTRLLVL.